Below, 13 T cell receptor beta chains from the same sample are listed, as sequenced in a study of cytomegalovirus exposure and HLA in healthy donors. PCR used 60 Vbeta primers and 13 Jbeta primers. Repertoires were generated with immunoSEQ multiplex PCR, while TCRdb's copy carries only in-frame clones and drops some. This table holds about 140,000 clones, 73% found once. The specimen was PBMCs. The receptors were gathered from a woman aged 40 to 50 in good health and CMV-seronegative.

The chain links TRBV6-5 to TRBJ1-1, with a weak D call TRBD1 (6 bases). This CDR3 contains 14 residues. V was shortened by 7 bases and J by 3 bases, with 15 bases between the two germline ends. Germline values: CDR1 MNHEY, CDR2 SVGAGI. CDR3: CASITRGQDTEAFF. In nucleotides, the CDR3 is TGTGCCAGCATCACCAGGGGCCAGGACACTGAAGCTTTCTTT.

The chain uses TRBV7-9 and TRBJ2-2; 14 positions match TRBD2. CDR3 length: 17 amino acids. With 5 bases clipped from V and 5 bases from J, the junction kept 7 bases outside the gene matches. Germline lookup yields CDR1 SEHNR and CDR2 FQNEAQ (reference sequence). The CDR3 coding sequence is TGTGCCAGCAGCCGGACTAGCGGGGGGAAGTATACCGGGGAGCTGTTTTTT. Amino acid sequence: CASSRTSGGKYTGELFF.

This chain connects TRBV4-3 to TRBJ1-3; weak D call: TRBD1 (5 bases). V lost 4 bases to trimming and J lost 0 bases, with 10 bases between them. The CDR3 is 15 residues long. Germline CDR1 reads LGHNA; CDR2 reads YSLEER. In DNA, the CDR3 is TGCGCCAGCAGCCGCGGGACTTCCTCTGGAAACACCATATATTTT. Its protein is CASSRGTSSGNTIYF.

This CDR3 is CASSRIRPGQPKAFF. The CDR3 DNA sequence: TGTGCCAGCAGTCGCATCAGACCCGGACAACCTAAAGCTTTCTTT. The rearrangement joins TRBV27 to TRBJ1-1; possibly TRBD1 for D (5 bases). This CDR3 contains 15 residues. Looked up from germline, CDR1 is MNHEY and CDR2 is SMNVEV (reference sequence). V lost 5 bases, J lost 9 bases, and 22 bases lay in between.

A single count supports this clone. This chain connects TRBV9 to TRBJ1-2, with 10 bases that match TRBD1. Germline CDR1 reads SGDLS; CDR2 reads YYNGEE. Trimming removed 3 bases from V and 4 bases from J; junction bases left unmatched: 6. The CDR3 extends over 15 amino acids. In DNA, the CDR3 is TGTGCCAGCAGCGCGGGACAGGGGTTTGGCTATGGCTACACCTTC. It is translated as CASSAGQGFGYGYTF.

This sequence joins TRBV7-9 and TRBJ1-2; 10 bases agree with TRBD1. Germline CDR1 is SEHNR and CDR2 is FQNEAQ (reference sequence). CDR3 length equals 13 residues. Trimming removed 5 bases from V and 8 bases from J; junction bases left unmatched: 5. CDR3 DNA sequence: TGTGCCAGCAGCGCGGGACAGGGGTGGGGCTACACCTTC. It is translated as CASSAGQGWGYTF.

In DNA form, the CDR3 reads TGTGCCAGCTCACCAGGGTCCCGCGGGCCCTACGAGCAGTACGTC. This gives the protein CASSPGSRGPYEQYV. The gene calls are TRBV18 and TRBJ2-7; perhaps TRBD2 as D (5 bases). The germline CDR1 and CDR2 sequences are KGHSH and LQKENI. The CDR3 is made up of 15 amino acids. The ends were cut back, 2 bases at V and 2 bases at J, with 13 bases in the middle.

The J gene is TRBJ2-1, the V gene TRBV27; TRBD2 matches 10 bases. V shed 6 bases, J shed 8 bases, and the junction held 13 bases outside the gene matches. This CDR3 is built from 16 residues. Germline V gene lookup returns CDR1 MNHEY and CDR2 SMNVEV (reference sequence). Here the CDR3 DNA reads TGTGCCAGCAGGGAGGGGAGCGGGGGGGCTGTCTATGAGCAGTTCTTC. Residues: CASREGSGGAVYEQFF.

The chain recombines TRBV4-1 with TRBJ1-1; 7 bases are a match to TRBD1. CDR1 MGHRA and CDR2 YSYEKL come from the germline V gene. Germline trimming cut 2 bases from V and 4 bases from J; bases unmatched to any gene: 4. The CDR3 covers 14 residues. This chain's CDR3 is CASSQIRDSTEAFF. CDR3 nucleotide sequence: TGCGCCAGCAGCCAAATCCGGGACAGCACTGAAGCTTTCTTT.

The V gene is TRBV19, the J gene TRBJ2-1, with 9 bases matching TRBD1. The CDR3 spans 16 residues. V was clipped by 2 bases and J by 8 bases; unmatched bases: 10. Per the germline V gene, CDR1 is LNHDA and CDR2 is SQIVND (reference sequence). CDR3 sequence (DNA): TGTGCCAGTAGTATACTGGGACAGGGTTATGGTCATGAGCAGTTCTTC. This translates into CASSILGQGYGHEQFF.

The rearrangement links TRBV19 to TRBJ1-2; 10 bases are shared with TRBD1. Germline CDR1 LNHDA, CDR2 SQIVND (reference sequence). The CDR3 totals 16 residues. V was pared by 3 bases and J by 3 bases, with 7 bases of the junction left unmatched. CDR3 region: CASSIPGTGAHYGYTF. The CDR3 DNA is TGTGCCAGTAGTATCCCGGGGACAGGGGCCCACTATGGCTACACCTTC.

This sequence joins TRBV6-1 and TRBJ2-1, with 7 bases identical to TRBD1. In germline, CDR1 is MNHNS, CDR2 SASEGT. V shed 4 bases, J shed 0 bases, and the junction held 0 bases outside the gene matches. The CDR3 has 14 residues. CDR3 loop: CASSAGGSYNEQFF. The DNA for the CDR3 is TGTGCCAGCAGTGCAGGGGGCTCCTACAATGAGCAGTTCTTC.

CDR3 sequence (DNA): TGTGCCAGCAGCGTAGCACTTTACACAGATACGCAGTATTTT. It yields the protein CASSVALYTDTQYF. The chain employs TRBV9 and TRBJ2-3; D ambiguous. V dropped 0 bases and J dropped 2 bases, with 7 bases sitting between them. CDR3 length equals 14 residues. Per germline, CDR1 SGDLS and CDR2 YYNGEE.